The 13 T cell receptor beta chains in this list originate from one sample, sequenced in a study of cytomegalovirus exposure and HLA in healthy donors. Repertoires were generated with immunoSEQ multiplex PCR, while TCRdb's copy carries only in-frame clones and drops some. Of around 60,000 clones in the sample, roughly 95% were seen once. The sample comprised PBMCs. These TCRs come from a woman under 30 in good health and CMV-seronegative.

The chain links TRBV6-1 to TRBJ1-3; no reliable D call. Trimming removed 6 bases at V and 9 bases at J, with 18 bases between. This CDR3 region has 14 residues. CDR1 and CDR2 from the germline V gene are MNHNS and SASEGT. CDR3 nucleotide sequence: TGTGCCAGCAGCCAACAACAATTTTCGTTCACCATATATTTT. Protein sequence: CASSQQQFSFTIYF.

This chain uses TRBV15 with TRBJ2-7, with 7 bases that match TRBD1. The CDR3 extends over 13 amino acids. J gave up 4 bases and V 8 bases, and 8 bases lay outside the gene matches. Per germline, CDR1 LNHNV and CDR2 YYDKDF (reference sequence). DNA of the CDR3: TGTGCCACCCGAGCAGGGGGAGCTTACGAGCAGTACTTC. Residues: CATRAGGAYEQYF.

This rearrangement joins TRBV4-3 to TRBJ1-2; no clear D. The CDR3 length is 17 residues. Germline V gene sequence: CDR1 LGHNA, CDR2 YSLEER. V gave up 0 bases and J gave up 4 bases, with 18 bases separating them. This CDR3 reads CASSQEGGSEVSYGYTF. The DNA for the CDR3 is TGCGCCAGCAGCCAAGAGGGCGGGTCGGAGGTTTCCTATGGCTACACCTTC.

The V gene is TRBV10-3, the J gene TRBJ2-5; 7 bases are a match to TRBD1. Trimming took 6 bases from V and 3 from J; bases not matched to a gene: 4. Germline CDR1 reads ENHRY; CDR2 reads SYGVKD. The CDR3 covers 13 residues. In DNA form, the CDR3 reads TGTGCCATCAGCGGACAGGAAGAAGAGACCCAGTACTTC. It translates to CAISGQEEETQYF.

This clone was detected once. The CDR3 sequence is CASSLPGLRTNEKLFF. The DNA of the CDR3 is TGTGCCAGCAGCCTCCCTGGTCTCAGGACTAATGAAAAACTGTTTTTT. This chain uses TRBV7-9 with TRBJ1-4, with no clear D. CDR3 size: 16 residues. Germline loops: CDR1 SEHNR, CDR2 FQNEAQ (reference sequence). Trimming took 5 bases from V and 2 from J, leaving 15 bases between them.

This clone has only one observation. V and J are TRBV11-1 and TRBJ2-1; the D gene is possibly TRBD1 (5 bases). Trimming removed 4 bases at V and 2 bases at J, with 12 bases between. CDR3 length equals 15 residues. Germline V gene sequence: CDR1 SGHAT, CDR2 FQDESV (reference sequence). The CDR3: CASSSQGVPYNEQFF. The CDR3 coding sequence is TGTGCCAGCAGCTCCCAGGGCGTCCCCTACAATGAGCAGTTCTTC.

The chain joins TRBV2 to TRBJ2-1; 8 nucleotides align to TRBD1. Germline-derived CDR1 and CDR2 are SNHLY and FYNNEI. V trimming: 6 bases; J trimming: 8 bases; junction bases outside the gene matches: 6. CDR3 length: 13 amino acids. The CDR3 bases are TGTGCCAGCAGACCCGACAGGGGCGATGAGCAGTTCTTC. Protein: CASRPDRGDEQFF.

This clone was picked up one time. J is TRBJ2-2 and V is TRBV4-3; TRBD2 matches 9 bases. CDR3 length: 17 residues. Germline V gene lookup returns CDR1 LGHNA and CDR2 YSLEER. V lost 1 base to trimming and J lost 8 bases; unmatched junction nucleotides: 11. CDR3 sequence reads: CASSQGRASGAGGELFF. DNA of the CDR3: TGCGCCAGCAGCCAAGGCCGTGCTAGCGGGGCCGGGGGGGAGCTGTTTTTT.

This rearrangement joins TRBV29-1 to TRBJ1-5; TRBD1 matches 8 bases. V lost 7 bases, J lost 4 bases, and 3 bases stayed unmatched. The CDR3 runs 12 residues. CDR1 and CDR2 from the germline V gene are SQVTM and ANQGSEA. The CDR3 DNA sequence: TGCAGCGCAGGGGGCCAAAATCAGCCCCAGCATTTT. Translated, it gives CSAGGQNQPQHF.

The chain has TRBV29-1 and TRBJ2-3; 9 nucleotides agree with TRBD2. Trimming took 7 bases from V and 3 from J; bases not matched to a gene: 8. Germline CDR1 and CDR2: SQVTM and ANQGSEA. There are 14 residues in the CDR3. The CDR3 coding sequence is TGCAGCGCACCGCGGGGGGGCCTGACAGATACGCAGTATTTT. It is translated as CSAPRGGLTDTQYF.

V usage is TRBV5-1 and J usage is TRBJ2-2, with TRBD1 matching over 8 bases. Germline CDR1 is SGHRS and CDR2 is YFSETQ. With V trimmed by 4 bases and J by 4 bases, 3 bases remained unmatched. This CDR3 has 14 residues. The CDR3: CASSADRATGELFF. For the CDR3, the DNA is TGCGCCAGCAGCGCGGACAGGGCCACCGGGGAGCTGTTTTTT.

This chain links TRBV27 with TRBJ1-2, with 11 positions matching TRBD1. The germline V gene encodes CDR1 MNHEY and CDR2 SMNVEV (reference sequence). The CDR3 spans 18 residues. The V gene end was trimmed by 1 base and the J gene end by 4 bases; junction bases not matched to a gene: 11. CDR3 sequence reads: CASSLLVGRGQGVYGYTF. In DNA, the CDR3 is TGTGCCAGCAGTTTATTGGTCGGAAGGGGACAGGGGGTCTATGGCTACACCTTC.

The chain's CDR3 is CASSLRPGQVTGANVLTF. In DNA form, the CDR3 reads TGTGCCAGCTCACTACGTCCGGGACAGGTTACTGGGGCCAACGTCCTGACTTTC. The chain links TRBV18 to TRBJ2-6; 8 bases match TRBD1. The length of the CDR3 is 18 residues. V was clipped by 4 bases and J by 2 bases; unmatched bases: 10. Germline assignment: CDR1 KGHSH and CDR2 LQKENI.